This passage covers 29 T cell receptor beta chains from one sample sequenced in a study of blood T cells in healthy people across ages. The authors ran a second PCR of 7 to 11 cycles using a sample-barcoded 5' primer and a J-beta primer mix. Via MiXCR, TCRdb re-called the 5' RACE reads, giving one row per CDR3 protein. Of some 760,000 distinct CDR3 sequences in the sample, 20% to 25% are singletons; the top ten hold under 4.5%. These sequences were also reported in another study, on T cells of mothers and their children.

Sequencing was carried out using blood. The receptors were sampled from a boy aged 10-17 years in good health.

This clonotype turned up a few times. This CDR3 is missing its conserved last phenylalanine or tryptophan, likely due to a read error. The genes are TRBV9 and TRBJ2-5, with D unresolved. The CDR3 spans 14 residues. Germline CDR1 is SGDLS and CDR2 is YYNGEE. V shed 0 bases and J shed 5 bases, with 11 bases lying between them. The CDR3 DNA follows: TGTGCCAGCAGCGTAGCAGGACCCTTGGAGACCCAGTACCTC. This sequence encodes CASSVAGPLETQYL.

This clonotype was found a few times. This chain uses TRBV25-1 with TRBJ1-2; D is ambiguous. V was trimmed by 6 bases and J by 8 bases, leaving 10 bases between them. CDR1 and CDR2 (germline): MGHDK, SYGVNS. The CDR3 is 11 amino acids. CDR3 DNA sequence: TGTGCCAGCAGCGACCGCCGGGGCTACACCTTC. This gives the protein CASSDRRGYTF.

The V gene is TRBV28, the J gene TRBJ1-5, with TRBD1 matching over 11 bases. Trimming removed 4 bases from V and 2 bases from J; junction bases left unmatched: 10. This CDR3 spans 18 amino acids. The germline gives CDR1 MDHEN, CDR2 SYDVKM. The CDR3 protein is CASSSRIGQGAGNQPQHF. Here the CDR3 DNA reads TGTGCCAGCAGTTCCAGGATAGGACAGGGGGCGGGCAATCAGCCCCAGCATTTT.

J is TRBJ2-2 and V is TRBV29-1; D call uncertain. Germline V gene data show CDR1 as SQVTM and CDR2 as ANQGSEA. The germline V and J ends were trimmed by 4 bases and 0 bases, with 9 bases remaining between them. The CDR3 totals 14 residues. CDR3 in DNA: TGCAGCGTTGTCGACTCCGCGAACACCGGGGAGCTGTTTTTT. Protein: CSVVDSANTGELFF.

This clonotype was detected only a few times. The gene calls are TRBV7-2 and TRBJ2-1; D not resolved. Per germline, CDR1 SGHTA and CDR2 FQGNSA. CDR3 size: 14 residues. V lost 3 bases and J lost 4, with 10 bases in between. This CDR3 reads CASSFIGGYNEQFF. As DNA, the CDR3 is TGTGCCAGCAGCTTCATCGGTGGATACAATGAGCAGTTCTTC.

This clonotype has more than one count but fewer than ten. The chain couples TRBV12-3 or TRBV12-4 to TRBJ2-1; D perhaps matches TRBD1 (5 bases). The V end lost 8 bases, the J end lost 0 bases, and 17 bases lay between the germline ends. This CDR3 spans 16 amino acids. DNA of the CDR3: TGTGCCAGCCTTCTCAGTGGTGACAGCTCCTACAATGAGCAGTTCTTC. Its protein is CASLLSGDSSYNEQFF.

This clonotype was counted only a few times. The V and J genes are TRBV20-1 and TRBJ2-3, with unresolved D. Germline CDR1 is DFQATT and CDR2 is SNEGSKA (reference sequence). CDR3 length equals 14 residues. V lost 3 bases and J 4 bases, leaving 14 bases between the germline ends. In DNA, the CDR3 is TGCAGTGCTAGTCGTTGGTCCCGGGCAGATACGCAGTATTTT. It codes for CSASRWSRADTQYF.

This clonotype was detected a few times. CDR3 sequence (DNA): TGTGCCAGCTCAAGACCCGGGACAGACTATGGCTACACCTTC. It translates to CASSRPGTDYGYTF. The J gene is TRBJ1-2, the V gene TRBV18; 7 bases line up with TRBD1. Germline V gene sequence: CDR1 KGHSH, CDR2 LQKENI. This CDR3 has 14 amino acids. The trim removed 5 bases at V and 3 bases at J, leaving 6 bases unmatched.

CDR3 bases: TGCGCCAGCAGCTCGGGAGACAGGCAAAATGAAAAACTGTTTTTT. Protein sequence: CASSSGDRQNEKLFF. This rearrangement joins TRBV4-3 to TRBJ1-4; D possibly corresponds to TRBD1 (6 bases). Trimming took 5 bases from V and 5 from J, leaving 15 bases between them. This CDR3 has 15 amino acids. Germline loops: CDR1 LGHNA, CDR2 YSLEER.

The CDR3 bases are TGTGCCAGCCGGCCCCCCGACTACGAGCAGTACTTC. Protein sequence: CASRPPDYEQYF. The chain couples TRBV7-6 to TRBJ2-7, with no clear D. V lost 8 bases and J lost 3, with 11 bases in between. Germline V lookup: CDR1 SGHVS, CDR2 FNYEAQ. The CDR3 has 12 amino acids.

The chain recombines TRBV4-3 with TRBJ1-2; TRBD1 matches 7 bases. The CDR3 consists of 16 residues. With V trimmed by 5 bases and J by 2 bases, 11 bases remained unmatched. Germline assignment: CDR1 LGHNA and CDR2 YSLEER. The CDR3 sequence: CASSENTHRGNYGYTF. The CDR3 coding sequence is TGCGCCAGCAGCGAAAATACGCACAGGGGAAACTATGGCTACACCTTC.

J is TRBJ2-7 and V is TRBV18; a weak D match, TRBD2 (5 bases). CDR3 length equals 12 residues. The ends were cut back, 3 bases at V and 5 bases at J, with 8 bases in the middle. CDR1 and CDR2 from the germline V gene are KGHSH and LQKENI. The CDR3 reads CASSPDGDEQYF. Written as DNA, the CDR3 is TGTGCCAGCTCACCCGACGGGGACGAGCAGTACTTC.

The table lists this clonotype with a few counts. Here the CDR3 DNA reads TGTGCCAGCAGCTTAGGGGGGACAGGGGGGACCTACGAGCAGTACTTC. Its translation is CASSLGGTGGTYEQYF. V gene TRBV11-2 combines with J gene TRBJ2-7, with 11 bases matching TRBD1. The CDR3 is made up of 16 amino acids. Losses at the gene ends were 1 base for V and 2 bases for J; bases not matched to a gene: 4. The germline V gene encodes CDR1 SGHAT and CDR2 FQNNGV.

V usage is TRBV28 and J usage is TRBJ2-5, with D maybe TRBD1 (6 bases). Per the germline V gene, CDR1 is MDHEN and CDR2 is SYDVKM. The CDR3 runs 15 residues. Between the trimmed V and J ends, which lost 3 bases and 5 bases, there was a span of 16 bases. The CDR3 spells CASSFRGGLVETQYF. Here the CDR3 DNA reads TGTGCCAGCAGTTTCCGAGGGGGTCTAGTGGAGACCCAGTACTTC.

The V call is TRBV6-2 or TRBV6-3, the J call TRBJ2-4; D may be TRBD2 (6 bases). Looked up from germline, CDR1 is MNHEY and CDR2 is SVGEGT. The CDR3 sequence is 13 residues long. V lost 2 bases and J 6 bases, leaving 8 bases between the germline ends. CDR3 sequence reads: CASSYAGLNIQYF. Written as DNA, the CDR3 is TGTGCCAGCAGTTACGCGGGACTAAACATTCAGTACTTC.

This clonotype occurred a few times. The chain carries TRBV7-9 and TRBJ2-1, with 7 nucleotides matching TRBD2. V trimming: 1 base; J trimming: 4 bases; junction bases outside the gene matches: 7. The CDR3 loop spans 16 amino acids. The germline V gene has CDR1 SEHNR and CDR2 FQNEAQ (reference sequence). The CDR3 DNA sequence: TGTGCCAGCAGCTTAGGGACACTAGCGATATACAATGAGCAGTTCTTC. It yields the protein CASSLGTLAIYNEQFF.

The J gene is TRBJ2-7, the V gene TRBV20-1; 13 bases align to TRBD2. CDR3 length: 17 residues. Trimming cost V 5 bases and J 2 bases; bases outside gene matches: 12. The germline V gene encodes CDR1 DFQATT and CDR2 SNEGSKA (reference sequence). CDR3 DNA: TGCAGTGCTTCGTGGACTAGCGGGGGCCTTCCCCCCTACGAGCAGTACTTC. It is translated as CSASWTSGGLPPYEQYF.

The genes are TRBV6-2 or TRBV6-3 and TRBJ2-1; TRBD2 matches at 11 bases. The CDR3 covers 16 residues. The germline V gene encodes CDR1 MNHEY and CDR2 SVGEGT. V dropped 4 bases and J dropped 7; count of bases not matched to a gene: 9. The CDR3 bases are TGTGCCAGCAGTTTCCTAGCGGGAGGTCGGGGGAATGAGCAGTTCTTC. Translation: CASSFLAGGRGNEQFF.

This clonotype was recorded a few times. The chain employs TRBV6-5 and TRBJ2-7; TRBD1 aligns across 9 bases. The germline V gene encodes CDR1 MNHEY and CDR2 SVGAGI. The trim removed 4 bases at V and 6 bases at J, leaving 13 bases unmatched. The CDR3 contains 16 residues. The CDR3 nucleotides read TGTGCCAGCAGTTCCCTCGGGACAGGGAAATTGTTCGAGCAGTACTTC. Amino acids: CASSSLGTGKLFEQYF.

A few counts support this clonotype. The rearrangement joins TRBV7-3 to TRBJ2-5, with a tentative D call TRBD1 (7 bases). Germline CDR1 is SGHTA and CDR2 is FQGTGA. CDR3 length: 15 amino acids. Trimming removed 2 bases from V and 1 base from J, with 11 bases in between. DNA of the CDR3: TGTGCCAGCAGCTTACAGGGGGGAATCCAAGAGACCCAGTACTTC. Protein product: CASSLQGGIQETQYF. The entire variable domain, with the rest obtained from reference TRBV7-3 and TRBJ2-5, is as follows: GAGVSQTPSNKVTEKGKYVELRCDPISGHTALYWYRQSLGQGPEFLIYFQGTGAADDSGLPNDRFFAVRPEGSVSTLKIQRTERGDSAVYLCASSLQGGIQETQYFGPGTRLLVL.

CDR3 in DNA: TGTGCCAGCAGCTTAGGAGGGACAGGGGGGAGCTCTGAAGCTTTCTTT. It yields the protein CASSLGGTGGSSEAFF. This rearrangement joins TRBV7-9 to TRBJ1-1, with 11 bases matching TRBD1. V trimming: 1 base; J trimming: 6 bases; junction bases outside the gene matches: 7. CDR1 and CDR2 from the germline V gene are SEHNR and FQNEAQ (reference sequence). This CDR3 comprises 16 residues.

This clonotype was detected a few times. The chain links TRBV11-2 to TRBJ1-4; TRBD1 matches 11 bases. Germline V gives CDR1 SGHAT, CDR2 FQNNGV. The CDR3 runs 15 residues. V was clipped by 1 base and J by 8 bases; unmatched bases: 3. The CDR3 sequence: CASSLVGTGGEKLFF. The CDR3 region has the DNA TGTGCCAGCAGCTTAGTGGGGACAGGGGGAGAAAAACTGTTTTTT.

This clonotype has only a few counts. The CDR3 here is CASSWGLAQVHEQYF. CDR3 coding DNA: TGTGCCAGCAGCTGGGGGCTAGCGCAGGTCCACGAGCAGTACTTC. The chain carries TRBV7-9 and TRBJ2-7; D tentatively reads TRBD1 or TRBD2 (6 bases each). Germline lookup yields CDR1 SEHNR and CDR2 FQNEAQ (reference sequence). The V end was cut by 4 bases, the J end by 5 bases, with 18 bases between. The CDR3 spans 15 residues.

This clonotype was seen more than once but under ten times. The chain recombines TRBV7-3 with TRBJ2-2, with D hard to call. Germline V gene lookup returns CDR1 SGHTA and CDR2 FQGTGA. This CDR3 has 15 amino acids. Deletions cut 5 bases from V and 2 bases from J, with 12 bases between. The CDR3 region has the DNA TGTGCCAGCAGCCTGACCCTAGTAAACACCGGGGAGCTGTTTTTT. As protein: CASSLTLVNTGELFF.

This clonotype was found a few times. Here the CDR3 DNA reads TGCGCCAGCAGCCAAGAGCCCGGCACGGATCGGCCCCAGCATTTT. Its protein product is CASSQEPGTDRPQHF. This chain uses TRBV4-1 with TRBJ1-5; no definite D call. The CDR3 has 15 residues. V was clipped by 0 bases and J by 9 bases, with 15 bases between them. From germline, CDR1 is MGHRA and CDR2 YSYEKL.

The sample holds a few counts of this clonotype. The chain is built from TRBV12-3 or TRBV12-4 and TRBJ1-2; 8 bases match TRBD1. CDR3 length equals 14 residues. V trimming: 5 bases; J trimming: 6 bases; junction bases outside the gene matches: 8. The CDR3 loop reads CASSTGRGLDGYTF. DNA of the CDR3: TGTGCCAGCAGTACTGGCAGGGGGCTTGATGGCTACACCTTC.

The chain recombines TRBV18 with TRBJ2-3; perhaps TRBD1 as D (5 bases). Germline CDR1 reads KGHSH; CDR2 reads LQKENI. Trimming cost V 3 bases and J 5 bases, with 15 bases left between them. This CDR3 has 15 residues. CDR3: CASSPSTAKQDTQYF. The CDR3 DNA sequence: TGTGCCAGCTCACCTTCGACAGCGAAACAAGATACGCAGTATTTT.

Concerning this clonotype itself: The junction differs from germline at one of its ends, possibly a read error. The rearrangement links TRBV20-1 to TRBJ2-7, with D perhaps matching TRBD1 (5 bases). The CDR3 consists of 14 residues. The germline CDR1 and CDR2 sequences are DFQATT and SNEGSKA (reference sequence). The CDR3 nucleotides are TGCAGTGCTAGAGGGGGTGACAGACCCTACGAGCAGTGCTTC. This translates into CSARGGDRPYEQCF.

The sample holds a few counts of this clonotype. The rearrangement joins TRBV4-3 to TRBJ2-1; 11 bases map to TRBD2. Germline V lookup: CDR1 LGHNA, CDR2 YSLEER. There are 17 residues in the CDR3. V shed 1 base, J shed 3 bases, and the junction held 5 bases outside the gene matches. CDR3 nucleotides: TGCGCCAGCAGCCAAGGCCTAGCGGGAGGAAACTACAATGAGCAGTTCTTC. This sequence encodes CASSQGLAGGNYNEQFF.